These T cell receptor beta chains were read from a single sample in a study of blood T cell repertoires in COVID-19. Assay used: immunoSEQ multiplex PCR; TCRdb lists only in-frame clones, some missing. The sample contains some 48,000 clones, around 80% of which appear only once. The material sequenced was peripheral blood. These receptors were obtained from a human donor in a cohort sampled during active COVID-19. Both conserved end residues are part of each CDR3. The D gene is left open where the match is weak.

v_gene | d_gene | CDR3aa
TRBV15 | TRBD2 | CATSRGLAAYNEQFF
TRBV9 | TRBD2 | CASSDGTNNEQFF
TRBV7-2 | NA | CASSLGRQVTEAFF
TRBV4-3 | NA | CASSQAGSGLTDTQYF
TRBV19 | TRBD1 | CASSVTGGGQPQHF
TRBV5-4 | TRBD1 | CASSPGLPGGNEKLFF
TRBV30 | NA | CAWAMGGSGDEQYF
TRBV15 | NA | CATSRASTAGELFF
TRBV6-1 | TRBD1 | CASSFNRGQAFF
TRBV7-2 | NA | CASSLDGAGTEAFF
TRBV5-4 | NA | CASSSRTEADTQYF
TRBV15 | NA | CATSRSLEGNTEAFF
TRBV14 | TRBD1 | CASSQLTGTENGYTF
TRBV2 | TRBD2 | CASSRDYSETQYF